This TCR beta chain originates from a study of cytomegalovirus exposure and HLA in healthy donors. A remark on this clone: Antigen: not known.

PCR amplification relied on 60 Vbeta primers (plus 13 Jbeta primers). Here immunoSEQ multiplex PCR was the method, and the copy in TCRdb shows in-frame clones only, minus some. The table lists approximately 95,000 clones, 81% of them singletons. Findings and limits, study-wide: Differences between HLA loci emerged in a later analysis of TCR association rates, with DRB1 most and HLA-C fewest. Researchers catalogued under 200 TCR beta chains as cytomegalovirus-associated.

Sequenced: PBMCs. This receptor was identified in a woman aged 70 to 79 in good health and CMV-seropositive.

This chain's CDR3 is CASSQVGLAGGDTQYF. The CDR3 nucleotides are TGCGCCAGCAGCCAAGTGGGGCTAGCGGGTGGAGATACGCAGTATTTT. The chain is built from TRBV4-3 and TRBJ2-3, with 8 bases lining up with TRBD2. Germline loops: CDR1 LGHNA, CDR2 YSLEER. J gave up 5 bases and V 1 base, and 8 bases lay outside the gene matches. The CDR3 has 16 amino acids.